Presented here are 30 T cell receptor beta chains from one specimen sequenced in a study of blood T cell repertoires in COVID-19. Clones were sequenced by immunoSEQ multiplex PCR, and TCRdb holds only the in-frame ones, with some missing. The data contain more than 95,000 clones, approximately 84% of them singletons. The sequenced sample consisted of peripheral blood. These receptors were taken from a man aged 55 to 70 with acute or convalescent COVID-19.

J is TRBJ2-3 and V is TRBV18, with 10 bases fitting TRBD1. The CDR3 has 15 residues. The germline V gene has CDR1 KGHSH and CDR2 LQKENI. Trimming took 3 bases from V and 4 from J; bases not matched to a gene: 4. CDR3 coding DNA: TGTGCCAGCTCACCTGGGACAGGGGTGCCAGATACGCAGTATTTT. Residues: CASSPGTGVPDTQYF. Using reference TRBV18 and TRBJ2-3 for the parts outside the CDR3, the full variable domain is NAGVMQNPRHLVRRRGQEARLRCSPMKGHSHVYWYRQLPEEGLKFMVYLQKENIIDESGMPKERFSAEFPKEGPSILRIQQVVRGDSAAYFCASSPGTGVPDTQYFGPGTRLTVL.

V is TRBV6-6 and J is TRBJ1-2; weak D call: TRBD1 (5 bases). The CDR3 runs to 13 residues. Per germline, CDR1 MNHNY and CDR2 SVGAGI (reference sequence). Trimming took 6 bases from V and 1 from J, leaving 9 bases between them. CDR3 DNA: TGTGCCAGCAGAATACAGGTTAACTATGGCTACACCTTC. It is translated as CASRIQVNYGYTF.

The chain has TRBV6-5 and TRBJ1-6; tentatively, D is TRBD1 (5 bases). This CDR3 contains 13 residues. Germline V CDR1 and CDR2: MNHEY, SVGAGI. V lost 6 bases and J 7 bases, leaving 10 bases between the germline ends. CDR3 region: CASSDSINSPLHF. For the CDR3, the DNA is TGTGCCAGCAGCGACAGTATAAATTCACCCCTCCACTTT.

V gene TRBV28 combines with J gene TRBJ2-7; D uncertain. The V end was cut by 3 bases, the J end by 3 bases, with 3 bases between. Germline loops: CDR1 MDHEN, CDR2 SYDVKM. This CDR3 region has 11 residues. The chain's CDR3 is CASSFFYEQYF. DNA for the CDR3: TGTGCCAGCAGTTTCTTCTACGAGCAGTACTTC. The variable domain in full, with the rest retrieved from reference TRBV28 and TRBJ2-7, is DVKVTQSSRYLVKRTGEKVFLECVQDMDHENMFWYRQDPGLGLRLIYFSYDVKMKEKGDIPEGYSVSREKKERFSLILESASTNQTSMYLCASSFFYEQYFGPGTRLTVT.

This clone was seen once. The chain uses TRBV29-1 and TRBJ2-3, with 7 bases matching TRBD2. This CDR3 comprises 14 residues. From germline, CDR1 is SQVTM and CDR2 ANQGSEA. J gave up 4 bases and V 7 bases, and 11 bases lay outside the gene matches. The CDR3 sequence is CSARTSRGPDTQYF. In DNA form, the CDR3 reads TGCAGCGCCAGGACTAGTCGGGGCCCAGATACGCAGTATTTT.

This chain joins TRBV12-3 or TRBV12-4 and TRBJ1-2; D is uncertain. The CDR3 is made up of 13 amino acids. V shed 6 bases and J shed 8 bases, with 16 bases lying between them. The CDR3, as DNA: TGTGCCAGCAGCCGAGGCAGCCTCCTCGGCTACACCTTC. Translation: CASSRGSLLGYTF.

V usage is TRBV6-1 and J usage is TRBJ2-6; 9 nucleotides align to TRBD2. CDR1 MNHNS and CDR2 SASEGT come from the germline V gene. J lost 0 bases, V lost 3 bases, and 6 bases had no gene match. This CDR3 contains 18 residues. In DNA, the CDR3 is TGTGCCAGCAGTGACCTACTAGCGGGTTCCTCTGGGGCCAACGTCCTGACTTTC. The encoded protein is CASSDLLAGSSGANVLTF.

The V gene is TRBV7-2, the J gene TRBJ2-2; 9 bases match TRBD1. There are 16 residues in the CDR3. The junction had 8 bases not matched to a gene; V was cut back by 5 bases and J by 4 bases. Germline V CDR1 and CDR2: SGHTA, FQGNSA. The CDR3 DNA is TGTGCCAGCAGCGGGTCCGGGACAGGGCTCACCGGGGAGCTGTTTTTT. Protein sequence: CASSGSGTGLTGELFF.

The CDR3 DNA sequence: TGTGCCAGCAGTTACCGACTAGCGGGAGATTCGCCGTATTTT. Translated, it gives CASSYRLAGDSPYF. The gene calls are TRBV6-6 and TRBJ2-3, with 12 nucleotides matching TRBD2. Germline CDR1 and CDR2: MNHNY and SVGAGI (reference sequence). V trimming: 2 bases; J trimming: 14 bases; junction bases outside the gene matches: 8. The CDR3 is 14 amino acids.

V usage is TRBV29-1 and J usage is TRBJ2-6; 8 nucleotides align to TRBD1. This CDR3 region has 19 residues. CDR1 is SQVTM, CDR2 ANQGSEA, per germline. The J segment lost 2 bases and the V segment lost 3 bases, leaving 15 bases of the junction unmatched. CDR3 sequence (DNA): TGCAGCGTTGACAGAACAGGGGGAGGCCCCTCCACTGGGGCCAACGTCCTGACTTTC. This codes for CSVDRTGGGPSTGANVLTF.

The V and J genes are TRBV5-6 and TRBJ2-1; 7 positions agree with TRBD2. Unmatched junction bases numbered 12, after V lost 3 bases and J lost 9 bases. Germline lookup yields CDR1 SGHDT and CDR2 YYEEEE. The CDR3 covers 15 residues. The CDR3: CASSSLNRGGLEQFF. CDR3 nucleotides: TGTGCCAGCAGCTCGCTGAACCGGGGAGGGCTTGAGCAGTTCTTC.

V and J are TRBV5-1 and TRBJ1-5; 7 nucleotides match TRBD1. J was trimmed by 6 bases and V by 0 bases; bases with no gene match: 3. The CDR3 sequence is 14 residues long. Germline V gives CDR1 SGHRS, CDR2 YFSETQ. CDR3 bases: TGCGCCAGCAGCTTGGACAGGGGTAGTCAGCCCCAGCATTTT. Translating it yields CASSLDRGSQPQHF.

The chain uses TRBV4-2 and TRBJ2-3; 7 nucleotides line up with TRBD2. The CDR3 has 15 residues. J lost 0 bases, V lost 1 base, and 1 base had no gene match. Germline V CDR1 and CDR2: LGHNA, YNFKEQ. CDR3 in amino acids: CASSQASGSTDTQYF. CDR3 in DNA: TGTGCCAGCAGCCAAGCTAGCGGAAGCACAGATACGCAGTATTTT.

This chain uses TRBV5-1 with TRBJ2-2, with D possibly TRBD1 on 6 matching bases. The V end lost 4 bases, the J end lost 5 bases, and 18 bases lay between the germline ends. Germline V gives CDR1 SGHRS, CDR2 YFSETQ. The CDR3 has 16 amino acids. In DNA, the CDR3 is TGCGCCAGCAGCCCACAACAGGGAGTAGGGACCGGGGAGCTGTTTTTT. The encoded protein is CASSPQQGVGTGELFF. The whole variable domain, remainder taken from reference TRBV5-1 and TRBJ2-2, is KAGVTQTPRYLIKTRGQQVTLSCSPISGHRSVSWYQQTPGQGLQFLFEYFSETQRNKGNFPGRFSGRQFSNSRSEMNVSTLELGDSALYLCASSPQQGVGTGELFFGEGSRLTVL.

The CDR3 protein is CASSTQGRGNTGELFF. CDR3 coding DNA: TGTGCCAGCAGCACACAGGGGCGGGGGAACACCGGGGAGCTGTTTTTT. This chain joins TRBV11-3 and TRBJ2-2; tentative D call: TRBD1 (7 bases). Germline CDR1 and CDR2: SGHNT and YENEEA. Trimming shortened V by 5 bases and J by 1 base, and 14 bases separated the two germline ends. The CDR3 runs to 16 residues.

V usage is TRBV3-1 (or the pseudogene TRBV3-2) and J usage is TRBJ2-5; possibly TRBD2 for D (6 bases). This CDR3 has 17 amino acids. Germline V gene lookup returns CDR1 LGHDT and CDR2 YNNKEL (reference sequence). V gave up 1 base and J gave up 6 bases, with 21 bases separating them. CDR3 sequence (DNA): TGTGCCAGCAGCCAAGTTGTTTATAGGCGGGACGGGAAGACCCAGTACTTC. Translated: CASSQVVYRRDGKTQYF.

V gene TRBV9 combines with J gene TRBJ2-7; TRBD2 aligns across 8 bases. CDR3 length: 15 residues. Per germline, CDR1 SGDLS and CDR2 YYNGEE. V trimming: 5 bases; J trimming: 6 bases; junction bases outside the gene matches: 13. The DNA for the CDR3 is TGTGCCAGCAGTCACAACCGCGGGGGGAATTCCGAGCAGTACTTC. The encoded protein is CASSHNRGGNSEQYF.

The chain is built from TRBV2 and TRBJ2-1, with 10 bases that match TRBD2. The germline V gene has CDR1 SNHLY and CDR2 FYNNEI. The CDR3 covers 16 residues. With V trimmed by 5 bases and J by 0 bases, 4 bases remained unmatched. The CDR3 sequence: CASSLLAGSSYNEQFF. The CDR3 DNA reads as TGTGCCAGCAGTCTACTAGCGGGAAGCTCCTACAATGAGCAGTTCTTC. Full variable domain (outside the CDR3, taken from reference TRBV2 and TRBJ2-1): EPEVTQTPSHQVTQMGQEVILRCVPISNHLYFYWYRQILGQKVEFLVSFYNNEISEKSEIFDDQFSVERPDGSNFTLKIRSTKLEDSAMYFCASSLLAGSSYNEQFFGPGTRLTVL.

The table lists this clone with a count of one. The rearrangement links TRBV6-6 to TRBJ1-1; D gene uncertain. V shed 4 bases and J shed 6 bases, with 12 bases lying between them. Germline-derived CDR1 and CDR2 are MNHNY and SVGAGI (reference sequence). The CDR3 covers 13 residues. CDR3 loop: CASSSQVDAEAFF. The CDR3 coding sequence is TGTGCCAGCAGTTCGCAGGTTGACGCTGAAGCTTTCTTT.

This chain joins TRBV7-8 and TRBJ1-2; D unresolved. Germline V CDR1 and CDR2: SGHVS, FQNEAQ. Between the trimmed V and J ends, which lost 1 base and 8 bases, there was a span of 14 bases. The CDR3 runs 14 residues. The CDR3 sequence is CASSLVRSGEGYTF. The DNA for the CDR3 is TGTGCCAGCAGCTTAGTCAGGTCCGGGGAAGGCTACACCTTC.

CDR3 nucleotide sequence: TGTGCCAGCAGCTTAACTAGCGGGAGGGGGAATGAGCAGTTCTTC. Its protein is CASSLTSGRGNEQFF. The chain is built from TRBV5-6 and TRBJ2-1, with 13 bases matching TRBD2. The CDR3 runs 15 residues. Germline trimming cut 2 bases from V and 7 bases from J; bases unmatched to any gene: 3. Per germline, CDR1 SGHDT and CDR2 YYEEEE.

The chain joins TRBV7-9 to TRBJ2-6, with 11 positions matching TRBD1. V lost 1 base to trimming and J lost 4 bases; unmatched junction nucleotides: 9. CDR1 is SEHNR and CDR2 is FQNEAQ in the germline V gene (reference sequence). This CDR3 is 19 amino acids long. CDR3 sequence: CASSLGRTGGVGGANVLTF. In DNA form, the CDR3 reads TGTGCCAGCAGCTTAGGCCGGACAGGGGGCGTAGGAGGGGCCAACGTCCTGACTTTC.

This clone was counted once. The chain links TRBV19 to TRBJ2-1, with 10 positions matching TRBD1. Germline V lookup: CDR1 LNHDA, CDR2 SQIVND (reference sequence). J lost 7 bases, V lost 5 bases, and 5 bases had no gene match. The CDR3 has 14 residues. CDR3 coding DNA: TGTGCCAGTAGTCCCCGGGACAGGGGTAATGAGCAGTTCTTC. This encodes CASSPRDRGNEQFF.

The chain uses TRBV24-1 and TRBJ2-1, with D maybe TRBD1 (5 bases). V was trimmed by 0 bases and J by 10 bases, leaving 15 bases between them. The CDR3 loop spans 15 amino acids. Germline V lookup: CDR1 KGHDR, CDR2 SFDVKD. The CDR3 sequence is CATSDLTQGVKEQFF. CDR3 in DNA: TGTGCCACCAGTGATTTGACCCAGGGCGTTAAGGAGCAGTTCTTC.

The chain has TRBV10-3 and TRBJ1-1; 7 nucleotides agree with TRBD1. CDR3 length: 15 amino acids. Germline CDR1 and CDR2: ENHRY and SYGVKD. V gave up 6 bases and J gave up 0 bases; unmatched junction bases: 7. As DNA, the CDR3 is TGTGCCATCAGCCCTCGACAGGGCATGAACACTGAAGCTTTCTTT. Its translation: CAISPRQGMNTEAFF.

A few counts support this clone. This chain connects TRBV7-9 to TRBJ1-4; D is ambiguous. CDR3 size: 13 residues. Trimming removed 4 bases at V and 2 bases at J, with 5 bases between. Germline assignment: CDR1 SEHNR and CDR2 FQNEAQ (reference sequence). CDR3 region: CASSSSTNEKLFF. The CDR3 DNA reads as TGTGCCAGCAGCTCCTCTACTAATGAAAAACTGTTTTTT.

The chain has TRBV18 and TRBJ1-6; no firm D call. V lost 4 bases, J lost 9 bases, and 16 bases lay in between. Germline V gene data show CDR1 as KGHSH and CDR2 as LQKENI. This CDR3 spans 15 amino acids. This CDR3 is CASSLSRQSSSPLHF. The CDR3 DNA is TGTGCCAGCTCACTATCGCGACAAAGTTCTTCACCCCTCCACTTT.

V gene TRBV5-8 combines with J gene TRBJ2-1; 8 bases align to TRBD2. J gave up 7 bases and V 3 bases, and 9 bases lay outside the gene matches. This CDR3 comprises 15 residues. CDR1 and CDR2 from the germline V gene are SGHTS and YDEGEE. The DNA of the CDR3 is TGTGCCAGCAGCTCGCCGGGACTAGTTCTTAATGAGCAGTTCTTC. It encodes CASSSPGLVLNEQFF.

The chain couples TRBV20-1 to TRBJ2-7; 7 bases match TRBD2. This CDR3 has 13 amino acids. The J segment lost 3 bases and the V segment lost 3 bases, leaving 5 bases of the junction unmatched. CDR1 is DFQATT, CDR2 SNEGSKA, per germline (reference sequence). The CDR3 DNA follows: TGCAGTGCTAGTACTAGCGCAGTCTACGAGCAGTACTTC. Translating it yields CSASTSAVYEQYF.

This clone was detected only a few times. This chain connects TRBV4-1 to TRBJ1-5; the match to TRBD1 covers 10 bases. Germline V gives CDR1 MGHRA, CDR2 YSYEKL. This CDR3 comprises 16 residues. The V segment lost 5 bases and the J segment 9 bases; nucleotides outside the gene matches: 13. CDR3 in amino acids: CASSKGGQGFIGPQHF. CDR3 DNA sequence: TGCGCCAGCAGCAAAGGGGGACAGGGGTTCATTGGGCCCCAGCATTTT.